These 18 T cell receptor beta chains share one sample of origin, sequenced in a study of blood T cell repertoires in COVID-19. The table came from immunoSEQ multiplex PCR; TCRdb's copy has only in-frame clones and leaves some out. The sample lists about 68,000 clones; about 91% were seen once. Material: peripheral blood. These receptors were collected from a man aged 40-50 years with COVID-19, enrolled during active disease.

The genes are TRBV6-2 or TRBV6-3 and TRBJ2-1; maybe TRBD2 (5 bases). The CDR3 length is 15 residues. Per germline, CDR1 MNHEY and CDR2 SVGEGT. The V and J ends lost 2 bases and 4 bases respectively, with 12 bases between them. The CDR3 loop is CASSYGSGLYNEQFF. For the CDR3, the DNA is TGTGCCAGCAGTTACGGCAGCGGCCTATACAATGAGCAGTTCTTC.

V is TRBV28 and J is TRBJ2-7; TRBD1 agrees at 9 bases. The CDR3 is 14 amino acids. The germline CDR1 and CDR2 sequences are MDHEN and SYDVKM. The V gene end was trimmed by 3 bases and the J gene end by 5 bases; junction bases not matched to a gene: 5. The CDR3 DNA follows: TGTGCCAGCAGTTTGGGACAGGGTAGCCACGAGCAGTACTTC. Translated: CASSLGQGSHEQYF.

The CDR3 DNA is TGTGCCAGCAGTTACGGGGCGGGTAGCGGATCCTACAATGAGCAGTTCTTC. Its protein product is CASSYGAGSGSYNEQFF. The chain links TRBV6-2 or TRBV6-3 to TRBJ2-1; perhaps TRBD2 as D (6 bases). Germline CDR1 reads MNHEY; CDR2 reads SVGEGT. There are 17 residues in the CDR3. The ends were cut back, 2 bases at V and 1 base at J, with 15 bases in the middle.

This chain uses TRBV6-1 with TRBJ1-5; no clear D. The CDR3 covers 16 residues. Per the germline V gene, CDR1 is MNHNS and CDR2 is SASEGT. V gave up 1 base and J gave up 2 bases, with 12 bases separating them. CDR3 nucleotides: TGTGCCAGCAGTGAAGGGGCGTCATTAGGCAATCAGCCCCAGCATTTT. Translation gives CASSEGASLGNQPQHF.

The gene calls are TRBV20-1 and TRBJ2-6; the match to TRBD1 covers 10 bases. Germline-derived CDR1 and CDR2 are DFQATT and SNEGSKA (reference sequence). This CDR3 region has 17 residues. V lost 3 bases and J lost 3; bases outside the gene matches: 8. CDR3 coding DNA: TGCAGTGCTAGTCCCGGGACAGGGGTTGGTGGGGCCAACGTCCTGACTTTC. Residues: CSASPGTGVGGANVLTF.

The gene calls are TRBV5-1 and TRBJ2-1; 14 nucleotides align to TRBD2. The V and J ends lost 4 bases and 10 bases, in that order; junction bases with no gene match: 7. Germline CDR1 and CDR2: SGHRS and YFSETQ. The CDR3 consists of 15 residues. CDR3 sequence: CASSPGTSGGEEQFF. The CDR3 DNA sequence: TGCGCCAGCAGCCCCGGGACTAGCGGGGGAGAAGAGCAGTTCTTC.

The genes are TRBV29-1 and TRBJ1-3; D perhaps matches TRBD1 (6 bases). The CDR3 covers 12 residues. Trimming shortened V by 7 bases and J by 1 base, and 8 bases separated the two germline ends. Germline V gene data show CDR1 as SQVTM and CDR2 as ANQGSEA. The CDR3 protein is CSGGGSGNTIYF. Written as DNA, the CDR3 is TGCAGCGGAGGGGGATCTGGAAACACCATATATTTT.

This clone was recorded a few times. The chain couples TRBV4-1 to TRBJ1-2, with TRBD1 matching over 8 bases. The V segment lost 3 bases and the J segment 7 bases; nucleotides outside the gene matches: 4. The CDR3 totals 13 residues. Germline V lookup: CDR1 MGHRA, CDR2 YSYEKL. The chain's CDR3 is CASSHAGGSGYTF. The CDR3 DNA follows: TGCGCCAGCAGCCACGCAGGGGGCTCTGGCTACACCTTC.

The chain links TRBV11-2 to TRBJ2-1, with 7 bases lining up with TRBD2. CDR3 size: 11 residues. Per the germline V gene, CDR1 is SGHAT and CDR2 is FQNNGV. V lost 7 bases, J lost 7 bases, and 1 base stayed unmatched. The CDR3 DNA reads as TGTGCCAGCATGCGGGGGAATGAGCAGTTCTTC. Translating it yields CASMRGNEQFF.

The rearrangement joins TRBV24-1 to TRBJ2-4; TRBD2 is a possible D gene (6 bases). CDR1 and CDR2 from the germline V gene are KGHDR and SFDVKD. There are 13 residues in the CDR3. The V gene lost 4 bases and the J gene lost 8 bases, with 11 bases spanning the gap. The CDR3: CATSDSSVDIQYF. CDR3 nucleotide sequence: TGTGCCACCAGTGACTCTAGCGTGGACATTCAGTACTTC.

CDR3 region: CAWSVGRGGGIQYF. For the CDR3, the DNA is TGTGCCTGGAGTGTTGGGCGGGGAGGGGGCATTCAGTACTTC. This rearrangement joins TRBV30 to TRBJ2-4; maybe TRBD2 (7 bases). This CDR3 has 14 amino acids. Germline V gives CDR1 GTSNPN, CDR2 SVGIG (reference sequence). Trimming took off 0 bases at V and 9 bases at J, with 15 bases between the two ends.

The CDR3 is CASSLAQGSSTGELFF. For the CDR3, the DNA is TGCGCCAGCAGCTTGGCCCAGGGGTCTTCCACCGGGGAGCTGTTTTTT. V and J are TRBV5-1 and TRBJ2-2; maybe TRBD1 (6 bases). V was shortened by 0 bases and J by 4 bases, with 13 bases between the two germline ends. Germline CDR1 reads SGHRS; CDR2 reads YFSETQ. The CDR3 contains 16 residues.

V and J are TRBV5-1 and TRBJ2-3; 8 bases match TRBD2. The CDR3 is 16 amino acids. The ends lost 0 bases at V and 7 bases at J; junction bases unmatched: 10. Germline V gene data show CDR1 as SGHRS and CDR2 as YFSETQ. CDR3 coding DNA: TGCGCCAGCAGCTTGGAACTCGGGGGGGCAGGTAATACGCAGTATTTT. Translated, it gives CASSLELGGAGNTQYF.

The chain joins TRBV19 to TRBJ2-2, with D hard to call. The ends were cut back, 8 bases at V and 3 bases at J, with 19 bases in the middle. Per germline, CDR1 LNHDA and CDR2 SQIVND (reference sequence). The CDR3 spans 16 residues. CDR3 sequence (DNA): TGTGCCAGTGGCCTCCTATTGGGCTCGGACACCGGGGAGCTGTTTTTT. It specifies CASGLLLGSDTGELFF.

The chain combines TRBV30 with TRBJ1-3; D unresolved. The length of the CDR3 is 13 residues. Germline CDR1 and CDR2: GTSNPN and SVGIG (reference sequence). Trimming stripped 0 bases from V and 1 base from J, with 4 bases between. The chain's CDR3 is CAWSVSSGNTIYF. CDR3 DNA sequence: TGTGCCTGGAGTGTCTCTTCTGGAAACACCATATATTTT.

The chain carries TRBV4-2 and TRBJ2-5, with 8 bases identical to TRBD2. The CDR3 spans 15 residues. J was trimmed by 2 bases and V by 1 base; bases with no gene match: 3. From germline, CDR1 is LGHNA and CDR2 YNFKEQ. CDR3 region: CASSQGRGGQETQYF. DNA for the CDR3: TGTGCCAGCAGCCAAGGCCGGGGGGGACAAGAGACCCAGTACTTC.

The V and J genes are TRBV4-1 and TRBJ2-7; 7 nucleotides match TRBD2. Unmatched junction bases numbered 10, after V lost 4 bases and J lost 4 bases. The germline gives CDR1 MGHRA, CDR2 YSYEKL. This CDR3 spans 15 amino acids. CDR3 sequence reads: CASSPGGGQGYEQYF. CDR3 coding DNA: TGCGCCAGCAGCCCGGGGGGAGGGCAAGGGTACGAGCAGTACTTC.

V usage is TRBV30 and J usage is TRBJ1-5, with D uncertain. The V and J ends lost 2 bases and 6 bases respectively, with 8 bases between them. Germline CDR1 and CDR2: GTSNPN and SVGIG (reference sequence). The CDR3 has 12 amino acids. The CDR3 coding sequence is TGTGCCTGGAGTCCAAATTTTCAGCCCCAGCATTTT. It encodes CAWSPNFQPQHF.